This is a list of T cell receptor beta chains from one sample in a study of long-term antiretroviral therapy in people with HIV. Generated by immunoSEQ multiplex PCR, the TCRdb table keeps only in-frame clones and is missing some. The data contain fewer than 25,000 clones, about 79% of them seen just once; the ten biggest clones take up approximately 19%. The sequencing used unsorted PBMCs, collected 0.1 years before starting antiretroviral therapy. These receptor sequences come from a man between 18 and 29 years old with HIV. The CDR3 runs from the conserved cysteine through the conserved F or W. A D gene is named only where the DNA matches it firmly. Not every row has a clone size; where given, it reads once, few, many or a size class.

abundance,d_gene,v_gene,j_gene,CDR3nt,CDR3aa
-,TRBD2,TRBV18,TRBJ2-1,TGTGCCAGCTCACCCACAGCGGGAGCCTACAATGAGCAGTTCTTC,CASSPTAGAYNEQFF
-,TRBD1,TRBV14,TRBJ2-7,TGTGCCAGCAGCCAACCGGGACAGACCTACGAGCAGTACTTC,CASSQPGQTYEQYF
-,-,TRBV7-6,TRBJ2-2,TGTGCCAGCGGTCTGGCAGGGAGGAACACCGGGGAGCTGTTTTTT,CASGLAGRNTGELFF
-,-,TRBV7-9,TRBJ2-6,TGTGCCAGCAGCTTTCATGCTCCAAGAAACTCTGGGGCCAACGTCCTGACTTTC,CASSFHAPRNSGANVLTF
-,TRBD2,TRBV18,TRBJ2-2,TGTGCCAGCTCACCTCCACTAGCGACCGGGGAGCTGTTTTTT,CASSPPLATGELFF
-,-,TRBV29-1,TRBJ1-2,TGCAGCGTTGGCGAACAGGGTTGGGGCTACACCTTC,CSVGEQGWGYTF
-,-,TRBV10-3,TRBJ1-4,TGTGCCATCAGTGAACAGTGGGGCGAAAAACTGTTTTTT,CAISEQWGEKLFF
-,-,TRBV29-1,TRBJ2-7,TGCAGCGTTCTCTTCGGCGAGCAGTACTTC,CSVLFGEQYF
-,-,TRBV6-4,TRBJ2-5,TGTGCCAGCAGTCCCAATGTAGGGGGCCAAGAGACCCAGTACTTC,CASSPNVGGQETQYF
-,-,TRBV25-1,TRBJ2-2,TGTGCCAGCAGTGAACTTTTCACCGGGGAGCTGTTTTTT,CASSELFTGELFF
-,-,TRBV7-8,TRBJ1-4,TGTGCCAGCAGCTCCCCAGAGGGGTGGGCTAATGAAAAACTGTTTTTT,CASSSPEGWANEKLFF
once,TRBD1,TRBV5-1,TRBJ2-2,TGCGCCAGCAGCTTGGCCACGTGGACAGGGAACACCGGGGAGCTGTTTTTT,CASSLATWTGNTGELFF
-,TRBD1,TRBV7-2,TRBJ1-2,TGTGCCAGCACCACTAATACCGACAGGGCTGAGTACTATGGCTACACCTTC,CASTTNTDRAEYYGYTF
-,TRBD2,TRBV5-4,TRBJ2-1,TGTGCCAGCAGCAAACAACTAGCGGGAGGGAATAATGAGCAGTTCTTC,CASSKQLAGGNNEQFF
few,-,TRBV2,TRBJ1-4,TGTGCCAGTACCGGGACTGGTGAAAAACTGTTTTTT,CASTGTGEKLFF
-,-,TRBV23-1,TRBJ1-2,TGCGCCAGCAGTCAATCGAGTAACTATGGCTACACCTTC,CASSQSSNYGYTF
few,TRBD1,TRBV19,TRBJ1-5,TGTGCCAGTAACGACAGGGGATATCAGCCCCAGCATTTT,CASNDRGYQPQHF
-,TRBD2,TRBV5-4,TRBJ2-2,TGTGCCAGCAGCTTCGGGGGGGCCAGCGCCGGGGAGCTGTTTTTT,CASSFGGASAGELFF
-,TRBD1,TRBV6-1,TRBJ2-7,TGTGCCAGCAGCCACATGACAGGGTCCGACGAGCAGTACTTC,CASSHMTGSDEQYF
-,TRBD1,TRBV27,TRBJ1-5,TGTGCCAGCAGTATTACAGGGGGCCAGCCCCAGCATTTT,CASSITGGQPQHF
-,-,TRBV11-2,TRBJ2-2,TGTGCCAGCAGCTCCATAGCGGAAGGGCGGCGGGAGCTGTTTTTT,CASSSIAEGRRELFF
-,TRBD1,TRBV28,TRBJ2-5,TGTGCCAGCAGCCAACCACCGGGACAGGGATTCCAAGAGACCCAGTACTTC,CASSQPPGQGFQETQYF
-,-,TRBV6-5,TRBJ1-2,TGTGCCAGCAGTTACGGGACATATAATGGCTACACCTTC,CASSYGTYNGYTF
-,-,TRBV30,TRBJ1-2,TGTGCCTGGAGTAGCGGGGGGTTTGGCTACACCTTC,CAWSSGGFGYTF
-,TRBD1,TRBV30,TRBJ1-5,TGTGCCTGGAGTGTACTAGGGGGCAGGGGGCAGCCCCAGCATTTT,CAWSVLGGRGQPQHF
few,-,TRBV4-3,TRBJ2-7,TGCGCCAGCAGCCAAGCCCTGGGACTCGGCTCCTACGAGCAGTACTTC,CASSQALGLGSYEQYF
-,TRBD1,TRBV7-9,TRBJ2-7,TGTGCCAGCAGCTTCCAGGGACAGGGGCACGCCTACGAGCAGTACTTC,CASSFQGQGHAYEQYF
-,TRBD2,TRBV5-1,TRBJ2-3,TGCGCCAGCAGCGCGGGACTAGCGTACACAGATACGCAGTATTTT,CASSAGLAYTDTQYF
-,-,TRBV7-9,TRBJ1-4,TGTGCCAGCAGTCCTGCAACTAATGAAAAACTGTTTTTT,CASSPATNEKLFF
-,-,TRBV6-5,TRBJ1-3,TGTGCCAGCTCGGGGACTATCTCTGGAAACACCATATATTTT,CASSGTISGNTIYF
-,-,TRBV27,TRBJ2-5,TGTGCCAGCAGTTTTTTTCAGGGACCCCAAGAGACCCAGTACTTC,CASSFFQGPQETQYF
-,-,TRBV9,TRBJ1-1,TGTGCCAGCAGCGTCGGACGATTGAACACTGAAGCTTTCTTT,CASSVGRLNTEAFF
-,TRBD2,TRBV28,TRBJ2-3,TGTGCCAGCAGCCCCCTAGCGGGAGATTGGGATACGCAGTATTTT,CASSPLAGDWDTQYF
once,TRBD1,TRBV27,TRBJ1-1,TGTGCCAGCAGATTTACGGGACAGGGGGAGACTGAAGCTTTCTTT,CASRFTGQGETEAFF
-,TRBD1,TRBV5-1,TRBJ1-4,TGCGCCAGCAGCTTGTTGGGACAGTCTAATGAAAAACTGTTTTTT,CASSLLGQSNEKLFF
-,-,TRBV7-2,TRBJ1-3,TGTGCCAGCAGCTCGCAGGGCTCTGGAAACACCATATATTTT,CASSSQGSGNTIYF
once,TRBD2,TRBV7-2,TRBJ2-1,TGTGCCAGCAGTTCTCGTACGGGACTAGACGGTGAGCAGTTCTTC,CASSSRTGLDGEQFF
-,TRBD1,TRBV30,TRBJ1-1,TGTGCCTGGGGTAGACAGGGGAACACTGAAGCTTTCTTT,CAWGRQGNTEAFF
-,TRBD2,TRBV4-2,TRBJ2-7,TGTGCCAGCAGCCAAGATTGGCCGGGGGGCTCCTACGAGCAGTACTTC,CASSQDWPGGSYEQYF
-,TRBD2,TRBV2,TRBJ2-5,TGTGCCAGCAGCGCTTGGGCCCCCGGGACTAGTGAAGAGACCCAGTACTTC,CASSAWAPGTSEETQYF
-,TRBD2,TRBV9,TRBJ2-2,TGTGCCAGCAGCGTAGTGGGCGGGGGGGCAACCGGGGAGCTGTTTTTT,CASSVVGGGATGELFF